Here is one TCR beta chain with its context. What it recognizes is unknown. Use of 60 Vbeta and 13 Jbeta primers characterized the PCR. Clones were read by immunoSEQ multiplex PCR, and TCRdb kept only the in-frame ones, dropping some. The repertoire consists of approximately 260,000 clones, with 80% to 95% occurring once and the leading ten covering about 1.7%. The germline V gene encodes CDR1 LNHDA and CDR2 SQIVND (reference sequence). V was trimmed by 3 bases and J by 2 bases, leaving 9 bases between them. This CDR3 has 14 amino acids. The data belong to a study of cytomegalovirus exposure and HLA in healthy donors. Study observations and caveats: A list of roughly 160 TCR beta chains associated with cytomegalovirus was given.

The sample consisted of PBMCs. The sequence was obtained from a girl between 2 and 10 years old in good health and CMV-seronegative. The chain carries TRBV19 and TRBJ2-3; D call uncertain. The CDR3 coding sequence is TGTGCCAGTAGTATGGCGGCTCCCACAGATACGCAGTATTTT. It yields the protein CASSMAAPTDTQYF.